This TCR beta chain was obtained from a study of CD4 T cells in relation to SARS-CoV-2 and coronaviruses. Study-level information: PBMCs were cultured with antigen for roughly 11 days before TCR beta sequencing. Negative control cultures got HIV-1 Nef peptides or no peptide. General study results and limits: Pre-pandemic and post-infection samples never came from the same donor.

Comment on this clone: Its target is not known.

The CDR3 is 14 amino acids. The germline CDR1 and CDR2 sequences are SNHLY and FYNNEI. Trimming pared 1 base from V and 3 bases from J, leaving 9 bases between. Before the COVID-19 pandemic, during about 2011-2018, CD4+ T cells were taken from unexposed donors. The cells were cultured for 10 days before CD4+ T cells were isolated. PBMCs were plated at roughly 2 million per well in IL-2-containing medium. The table came from immunoSEQ multiplex PCR; TCRdb's copy has only in-frame clones and leaves some out. This repertoire shows tens of thousands of clones, just under 75% found once; its top ten account for around an eighth.

The chain is built from TRBV2 and TRBJ1-2, with D possibly being TRBD1 (5 bases). The TCR comes from a human donor in good health. Sequenced input: CD4+ T cells from PBMCs, cultured in vitro. The CDR3 coding sequence is TGTGCCAGCAGTGAAGGTGGGGGATACTATGGCTACACCTTC. Translation: CASSEGGGYYGYTF.